This entry is about one T cell receptor beta chain. Its antigen is currently unknown. This sample stems from a study of multiple sclerosis patients with progressive multifocal leukoencephalopathy. Time point denoted: before natalizumab initiation. Libraries were prepared by immunoSEQ multiplex PCR; TCRdb keeps only in-frame clonotypes and omits some of them. Of roughly 28,000 clones in the sample, more than 75% are singletons; the top ten hold approximately 1%. Overall study results and limits: Clones expanded at PML were already present before and during natalizumab.

Deletions cut 7 bases from V and 4 bases from J, with 10 bases between. Germline CDR1 reads MDHEN; CDR2 reads SYDVKM. CDR3 length: 12 residues. The sample taken for sequencing was PBMCs. V is TRBV28 and J is TRBJ2-5; maybe TRBD1 (6 bases). The receptor's source is a human donor with multiple sclerosis. The DNA of the CDR3 is TGTGCCAGCACAGGGGTTCGAGAGACCCAGTACTTC. Encoded protein: CASTGVRETQYF.